The rows below give T cell receptor beta chains drawn from one sample of a study of cytomegalovirus exposure and HLA in healthy donors. Produced via immunoSEQ multiplex PCR; TCRdb's table is partial and in-frame only. The table has about 160,000 clones, about 80% seen once. Sequences were obtained from PBMCs. These receptors were taken from a woman between 35 and 50 years old in good health and CMV-seronegative. Both conserved end residues are part of each CDR3. D genes are given only for firm matches. Clone size is not always given. Where it is, it says once, few, many or a class for expanded clones.

j_call: TRBJ2-7; clone_size: NA; v_call: TRBV2; d_call: TRBD2; cdr3_aa: CASSESGRASYEQYF; cdr3_nt: TGTGCCAGCAGTGAGAGCGGGAGGGCCTCCTACGAGCAGTACTTC
j_call: TRBJ2-5; clone_size: NA; v_call: TRBV9; d_call: TRBD1; cdr3_aa: CASSVNRQGAQETQYF; cdr3_nt: TGTGCCAGCAGCGTAAACCGGCAGGGGGCACAAGAGACCCAGTACTTC
j_call: TRBJ1-5; clone_size: NA; v_call: TRBV6-8; d_call: NA; cdr3_aa: CASSYRTGCIVQPQHF; cdr3_nt: TGTGCCAGCAGTTACCGAACAGGGTGTATCGTTCAGCCCCAGCATTTT
j_call: TRBJ1-5; clone_size: NA; v_call: TRBV7-9; d_call: NA; cdr3_aa: CASSRDGNQPQHF; cdr3_nt: TGTGCCAGCAGTCGCGACGGGAATCAGCCCCAGCATTTT
j_call: TRBJ2-3; clone_size: NA; v_call: TRBV7-3; d_call: TRBD1; cdr3_aa: CASRVGRQGADTQYF; cdr3_nt: TGTGCCAGCAGGGTTGGGAGACAGGGGGCAGATACGCAGTATTTT
j_call: TRBJ2-2; clone_size: few; v_call: TRBV6-1; d_call: TRBD1; cdr3_aa: CASSDRATGELFF; cdr3_nt: TGTGCCAGTTCGGACAGGGCGACCGGGGAGCTGTTTTTT
j_call: TRBJ2-4; clone_size: NA; v_call: TRBV25-1; d_call: TRBD2; cdr3_aa: CASSAAGGRNIQYF; cdr3_nt: TGTGCCAGCAGTGCCGCGGGAGGGCGAAACATTCAGTACTTC
j_call: TRBJ1-3; clone_size: few; v_call: TRBV30; d_call: NA; cdr3_aa: CAWSVGQAGNTIYF; cdr3_nt: TGTGCCTGGAGTGTAGGCCAGGCTGGAAACACCATATATTTT
j_call: TRBJ1-1; clone_size: NA; v_call: TRBV6-1; d_call: NA; cdr3_aa: CASSQRGALNTEAFF; cdr3_nt: TGTGCCAGCAGCCAACGGGGGGCTTTGAACACTGAAGCTTTCTTT
j_call: TRBJ2-2; clone_size: NA; v_call: TRBV5-1; d_call: NA; cdr3_aa: CASRLLGSNTGELFF; cdr3_nt: TGCGCCAGCAGGCTACTAGGTTCGAACACCGGGGAGCTGTTTTTT
j_call: TRBJ2-5; clone_size: NA; v_call: TRBV2; d_call: TRBD2; cdr3_aa: CASSGAGLAGGGETQYF; cdr3_nt: TGTGCCAGCAGTGGAGCGGGACTAGCGGGAGGGGGGGAGACCCAGTACTTC
j_call: TRBJ2-7; clone_size: NA; v_call: TRBV4-2; d_call: NA; cdr3_aa: CASSQERGISEQYF; cdr3_nt: TGTGCCAGCAGCCAAGAAAGGGGGATTAGCGAGCAGTACTTC
j_call: TRBJ2-7; clone_size: NA; v_call: TRBV7-9; d_call: TRBD1; cdr3_aa: CASSIQQGTSSYEQYF; cdr3_nt: TGTGCCAGCAGCATCCAACAGGGGACATCCTCCTACGAGCAGTACTTC
j_call: TRBJ1-2; clone_size: NA; v_call: TRBV27; d_call: NA; cdr3_aa: CASSPQGYGYTF; cdr3_nt: TGTGCCAGCAGTCCGCAGGGGTATGGCTACACCTTC
j_call: TRBJ1-3; clone_size: NA; v_call: TRBV2; d_call: NA; cdr3_aa: CARDSASGTGNTIYF; cdr3_nt: TGTGCCAGGGATTCAGCTAGCGGAACTGGAAACACCATATATTTT
j_call: TRBJ2-4; clone_size: NA; v_call: TRBV5-6; d_call: TRBD2; cdr3_aa: CASSFGGSGLKNIQYF; cdr3_nt: TGTGCCAGCAGCTTCGGGGGGTCGGGCCTCAAAAACATTCAGTACTTC
j_call: TRBJ2-1; clone_size: NA; v_call: TRBV7-8; d_call: NA; cdr3_aa: CASSSGYNEQFF; cdr3_nt: TGTGCCAGCAGTTCGGGGTACAATGAGCAGTTCTTC
j_call: TRBJ2-7; clone_size: NA; v_call: TRBV7-2; d_call: TRBD1; cdr3_aa: CASSSTTGQRYF; cdr3_nt: TGTGCCAGCAGCTCGACCACGGGACAGCGGTACTTC
j_call: TRBJ2-3; clone_size: NA; v_call: TRBV12-5; d_call: TRBD2; cdr3_aa: CASGPSGGTDTQYF; cdr3_nt: TGTGCTAGTGGACCTAGCGGGGGCACAGATACGCAGTATTTT
j_call: TRBJ1-5; clone_size: NA; v_call: TRBV27; d_call: TRBD1; cdr3_aa: CASSRLMLTGGLDNQPQHF; cdr3_nt: TGTGCCAGCAGTCGCCTCATGCTCACAGGGGGCCTTGACAATCAGCCCCAGCATTTT
j_call: TRBJ2-7; clone_size: NA; v_call: TRBV29-1; d_call: TRBD1; cdr3_aa: CSVEAGGSYEQYF; cdr3_nt: TGCAGCGTTGAGGCAGGGGGCTCCTACGAGCAGTACTTC
j_call: TRBJ2-7; clone_size: NA; v_call: TRBV11-2; d_call: NA; cdr3_aa: CASSEGFISYEQYF; cdr3_nt: TGTGCCAGCAGCGAGGGTTTCATCTCCTACGAGCAGTACTTC
j_call: TRBJ2-2; clone_size: NA; v_call: TRBV5-1; d_call: NA; cdr3_aa: CASSFTGSGELFF; cdr3_nt: TGCGCCAGCAGCTTCACAGGGTCCGGGGAGCTGTTTTTT
j_call: TRBJ2-2; clone_size: NA; v_call: TRBV4-2; d_call: TRBD2; cdr3_aa: CASSQDSKRLAGAGELFF; cdr3_nt: TGTGCCAGCAGCCAAGATAGTAAGAGACTAGCGGGAGCCGGGGAGCTGTTTTTT
j_call: TRBJ2-3; clone_size: NA; v_call: TRBV12-5; d_call: TRBD2; cdr3_aa: CASGSGLAGNTDTQYF; cdr3_nt: TGTGCTAGTGGTTCCGGCTTAGCGGGGAACACAGATACGCAGTATTTT
j_call: TRBJ2-2; clone_size: NA; v_call: TRBV28; d_call: TRBD1; cdr3_aa: CATRGQGVGAGELFF; cdr3_nt: TGTGCCACCCGAGGACAGGGGGTAGGGGCCGGGGAGCTGTTTTTT
j_call: TRBJ2-3; clone_size: NA; v_call: TRBV6-6; d_call: NA; cdr3_aa: CASRLPSQGEKDTQYF; cdr3_nt: TGTGCCAGCCGCCTGCCATCACAGGGCGAAAAAGATACGCAGTATTTT
j_call: TRBJ2-7; clone_size: NA; v_call: TRBV6-1; d_call: NA; cdr3_aa: CASRPSSYEQYF; cdr3_nt: TGTGCCAGCCGCCCCAGCTCCTACGAGCAGTACTTC
j_call: TRBJ1-1; clone_size: NA; v_call: TRBV25-1; d_call: NA; cdr3_aa: CASREPGAGTEAFF; cdr3_nt: TGTGCCAGCAGGGAACCAGGGGCGGGCACTGAAGCTTTCTTT
j_call: TRBJ2-2; clone_size: NA; v_call: TRBV30; d_call: NA; cdr3_aa: CAWSSGRGGGELFF; cdr3_nt: TGTGCCTGGAGTTCGGGCAGGGGAGGGGGGGAGCTGTTTTTT
j_call: TRBJ2-7; clone_size: NA; v_call: TRBV19; d_call: NA; cdr3_aa: CARRGAHEQYF; cdr3_nt: TGTGCCAGACGTGGGGCCCACGAGCAGTACTTC
j_call: TRBJ1-2; clone_size: NA; v_call: TRBV6-5; d_call: TRBD1; cdr3_aa: CASSSLPDRVGGYTF; cdr3_nt: TGTGCCAGCAGTTCCTTACCGGACAGGGTAGGGGGCTACACCTTC
j_call: TRBJ2-1; clone_size: NA; v_call: TRBV7-6; d_call: NA; cdr3_aa: CASSYLGNEQFF; cdr3_nt: TGTGCCAGCAGCTACCTAGGCAATGAGCAGTTCTTC
j_call: TRBJ1-3; clone_size: NA; v_call: TRBV9; d_call: NA; cdr3_aa: CASSVDPGGSGNTIYF; cdr3_nt: TGTGCCAGCAGCGTAGACCCCGGAGGTTCTGGAAACACCATATATTTT
j_call: TRBJ1-5; clone_size: once; v_call: TRBV5-6; d_call: TRBD1; cdr3_aa: CASSLRSTGANNQPQHF; cdr3_nt: TGTGCCAGCAGCCTACGGTCGACAGGGGCTAACAATCAGCCCCAGCATTTT
j_call: TRBJ2-2; clone_size: NA; v_call: TRBV2; d_call: NA; cdr3_aa: CASTETGRYTGELFF; cdr3_nt: TGTGCCAGCACAGAGACAGGGAGGTACACCGGGGAGCTGTTTTTT
j_call: TRBJ2-3; clone_size: NA; v_call: TRBV7-8; d_call: NA; cdr3_aa: CASSSFGGGTDTQYF; cdr3_nt: TGTGCCAGCAGCTCCTTCGGGGGAGGTACAGATACGCAGTATTTT
j_call: TRBJ2-1; clone_size: NA; v_call: TRBV30; d_call: TRBD2; cdr3_aa: CAWSKAGGNEQFF; cdr3_nt: TGTGCCTGGAGTAAAGCGGGAGGGAATGAGCAGTTCTTC
j_call: TRBJ2-5; clone_size: NA; v_call: TRBV29-1; d_call: TRBD2; cdr3_aa: CSVAEAGDQETQYF; cdr3_nt: TGCAGCGTTGCGGAGGCGGGGGACCAAGAGACCCAGTACTTC
j_call: TRBJ1-3; clone_size: NA; v_call: TRBV14; d_call: TRBD1; cdr3_aa: CASSPGTGAGGNTIYF; cdr3_nt: TGTGCCAGCAGCCCCGGGACAGGGGCGGGGGGAAACACCATATATTTT
j_call: TRBJ1-2; clone_size: NA; v_call: TRBV7-9; d_call: NA; cdr3_aa: CASSLGRQGGGYTF; cdr3_nt: TGTGCCAGCAGCCTGGGGAGGCAGGGTGGTGGCTACACCTTC
j_call: TRBJ2-1; clone_size: NA; v_call: TRBV30; d_call: NA; cdr3_aa: CAWNLAFSYNEQFF; cdr3_nt: TGTGCCTGGAATCTAGCGTTCTCCTACAATGAGCAGTTCTTC
j_call: TRBJ1-2; clone_size: few; v_call: TRBV27; d_call: TRBD1; cdr3_aa: CASTSGQGRGYTF; cdr3_nt: TGTGCCAGCACCTCTGGACAGGGCCGCGGCTACACCTTC